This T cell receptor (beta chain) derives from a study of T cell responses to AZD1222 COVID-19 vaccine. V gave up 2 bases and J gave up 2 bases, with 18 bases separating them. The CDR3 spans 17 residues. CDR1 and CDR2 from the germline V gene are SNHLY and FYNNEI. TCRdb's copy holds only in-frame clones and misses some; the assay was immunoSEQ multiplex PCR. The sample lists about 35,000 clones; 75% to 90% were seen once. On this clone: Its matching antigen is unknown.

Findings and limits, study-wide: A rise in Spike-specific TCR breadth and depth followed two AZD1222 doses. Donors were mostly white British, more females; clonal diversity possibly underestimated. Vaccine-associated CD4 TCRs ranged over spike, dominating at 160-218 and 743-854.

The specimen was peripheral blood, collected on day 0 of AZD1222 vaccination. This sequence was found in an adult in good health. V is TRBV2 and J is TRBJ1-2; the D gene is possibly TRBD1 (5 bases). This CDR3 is CASSEPSTVVANYGYTF. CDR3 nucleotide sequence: TGTGCCAGCAGTGAACCCTCGACAGTGGTGGCGAACTATGGCTACACCTTC.